These 23 T cell receptor beta chains share one sample of origin, sequenced in a study of PD-L1 blockade in urothelial cancer. The assay was immunoSEQ multiplex PCR, and TCRdb's table has in-frame clones only and misses some. The data show 50,000 or so clones, with around 77% seen just once and approximately 3.3% held by the top ten. This specimen was PBMCs, taken around atezolizumab (anti-PD-L1) treatment. The origin of the receptors is an older man with urothelial cancer.

This clone was picked up one time. The CDR3 loop is CASSFGVAGSETQYF. The CDR3 region has the DNA TGCGCCAGCAGCTTTGGGGTTGCGGGTTCAGAGACCCAGTACTTC. The genes are TRBV5-1 and TRBJ2-5, with D possibly matching TRBD2 (5 bases). CDR3 length: 15 amino acids. The V and J ends lost 2 bases and 4 bases respectively, with 15 bases between them. Germline lookup yields CDR1 SGHRS and CDR2 YFSETQ. The whole variable domain, filled in from reference TRBV5-1 and TRBJ2-5, reads KAGVTQTPRYLIKTRGQQVTLSCSPISGHRSVSWYQQTPGQGLQFLFEYFSETQRNKGNFPGRFSGRQFSNSRSEMNVSTLELGDSALYLCASSFGVAGSETQYFGPGTRLLVL.

This chain uses TRBV13 with TRBJ1-2, with TRBD1 as a possible D gene (6 bases). This CDR3 has 14 amino acids. Between the trimmed V and J ends, which lost 0 bases and 4 bases, there was a span of 9 bases. The germline CDR1 and CDR2 sequences are PRHDT and FYEKMQ (reference sequence). The CDR3 loop reads CASSLGTGLYGYTF. CDR3 bases: TGTGCCAGCAGCTTAGGAACAGGGCTCTATGGCTACACCTTC. The complete variable domain, with remaining parts taken from reference TRBV13 and TRBJ1-2, reads AAGVIQSPRHLIKEKRETATLKCYPIPRHDTVYWYQQGPGQDPQFLISFYEKMQSDKGSIPDRFSAQQFSDYHSELNMSSLELGDSALYFCASSLGTGLYGYTFGSGTRLTVV.

V usage is TRBV9 and J usage is TRBJ2-3; the match to TRBD2 covers 12 bases. CDR1 and CDR2 from the germline V gene are SGDLS and YYNGEE. Trimming took 4 bases from V and 0 from J; bases not matched to a gene: 6. The CDR3 is 17 residues long. CDR3 sequence: CASSTSGGLTSTDTQYF. In DNA, the CDR3 is TGTGCCAGCAGCACTAGCGGGGGGCTCACTAGCACAGATACGCAGTATTTT.

This clone was recorded only once. This chain uses TRBV5-6 with TRBJ1-1; tentatively, D is TRBD1 (6 bases). CDR1 is SGHDT and CDR2 is YYEEEE in the germline V gene. Trimming took off 0 bases at V and 5 bases at J, with 11 bases between the two ends. This CDR3 has 14 amino acids. The CDR3 region has the DNA TGTGCCAGCAGCTTGGTGGGACAACGGACTGAAGCTTTCTTT. Its protein is CASSLVGQRTEAFF.

The chain uses TRBV30 and TRBJ2-5; 10 bases map to TRBD2. This CDR3 contains 14 residues. V lost 3 bases, J lost 6 bases, and 7 bases stayed unmatched. In germline, CDR1 is GTSNPN, CDR2 SVGIG (reference sequence). In DNA, the CDR3 is TGTGCCTGGAGGACTAGCGGGCGTGGTCAGACCCAGTACTTC. Amino acid sequence: CAWRTSGRGQTQYF.

This sequence joins TRBV7-8 and TRBJ2-1; D is perhaps TRBD1 (6 bases). V lost 6 bases, J lost 1 base, and 16 bases lay in between. Germline values: CDR1 SGHVS, CDR2 FQNEAQ. This CDR3 is 16 amino acids long. CDR3 nucleotides: TGTGCCAGCAGTCCCTACAGGGTGGTATCCTACAATGAGCAGTTCTTC. Translation: CASSPYRVVSYNEQFF.

This chain uses TRBV19 with TRBJ1-4, with TRBD1 as a possible D gene (6 bases). CDR3 length: 16 amino acids. Trimming took 5 bases from V and 5 from J, leaving 18 bases between them. The germline CDR1 and CDR2 sequences are LNHDA and SQIVND (reference sequence). The CDR3 nucleotides are TGTGCCAGTAGTCTCCGGACAGACCAACCCAATGAAAAACTGTTTTTT. It encodes CASSLRTDQPNEKLFF.

The genes are TRBV5-1 and TRBJ2-5, with 13 bases identical to TRBD2. CDR3 size: 15 residues. CDR1 and CDR2 (germline): SGHRS, YFSETQ. The V segment lost 6 bases and the J segment 2 bases; nucleotides outside the gene matches: 4. The CDR3 protein is CASKWTSGGQETQYF. CDR3 nucleotides: TGCGCCAGCAAATGGACTAGCGGGGGTCAAGAGACCCAGTACTTC. The variable domain in full, with the rest retrieved from reference TRBV5-1 and TRBJ2-5, is KAGVTQTPRYLIKTRGQQVTLSCSPISGHRSVSWYQQTPGQGLQFLFEYFSETQRNKGNFPGRFSGRQFSNSRSEMNVSTLELGDSALYLCASKWTSGGQETQYFGPGTRLLVL.

This CDR3 reads CASREDSSYNEQFF. DNA of the CDR3: TGTGCCAGCAGAGAGGACTCCTCCTACAATGAGCAGTTCTTC. The rearrangement uses TRBV28 and TRBJ2-1, with TRBD2 as a possible D gene (5 bases). V gave up 6 bases and J gave up 0 bases, with 9 bases separating them. Germline CDR1 and CDR2: MDHEN and SYDVKM. This CDR3 region has 14 residues.

The chain couples TRBV6-1 to TRBJ2-1; TRBD2 aligns across 9 bases. Trimming removed 4 bases from V and 5 bases from J; junction bases left unmatched: 6. This CDR3 comprises 15 residues. In germline, CDR1 is MNHNS, CDR2 SASEGT. CDR3 nucleotides: TGTGCCAGCAGTGGCCAGTCTAGCGGGAACAATGAGCAGTTCTTC. It encodes CASSGQSSGNNEQFF.

The V and J genes are TRBV7-7 and TRBJ2-3, with D tentatively TRBD2 (6 bases). CDR3 size: 15 residues. The germline V and J ends were trimmed by 4 bases and 0 bases, with 11 bases remaining between them. In germline, CDR1 is SSHAT, CDR2 FNYEAQ (reference sequence). The CDR3 coding sequence is TGTGCCAGCAGCTCAGGAGGGAGAAGCACAGATACGCAGTATTTT. The encoded protein is CASSSGGRSTDTQYF.

This sequence joins TRBV6-5 and TRBJ1-6; TRBD1 might be the D (6 bases). Germline CDR1 reads MNHEY; CDR2 reads SVGAGI. The CDR3 spans 14 residues. Trimming took 5 bases from V and 10 from J, leaving 15 bases between them. CDR3 nucleotides: TGTGCCAGCAGTAAACAGGGTGGGGGATCACCCCTCCACTTT. Protein: CASSKQGGGSPLHF.

On this clone: Within the sample, other DNA sequences also encode this same CDR3. J is TRBJ2-5 and V is TRBV9; tentatively, D is TRBD2 (7 bases). V lost 0 bases and J 1 base, leaving 13 bases between the germline ends. This CDR3 is built from 16 residues. Germline loops: CDR1 SGDLS, CDR2 YYNGEE. The CDR3 protein is CASSVGGGGTQETQYF. The CDR3 DNA follows: TGTGCCAGCAGCGTAGGGGGCGGGGGCACCCAAGAGACCCAGTACTTC.

Worth noting for this clone: Relative to the germline gene, one junction end is altered; a read error may explain this. This rearrangement joins TRBV5-1 to TRBJ2-7; D perhaps matches TRBD1 (6 bases). Germline V gives CDR1 SGHRS, CDR2 YFSETQ. The CDR3 runs to 15 residues. CDR3 bases: TGCGCCAGCAGCTTGTCTATTTTTATGGGGGACATCTTGGTATTC. It is translated as CASSLSIFMGDILVF.

The chain carries TRBV11-2 and TRBJ2-2, with a weak D call TRBD1 (5 bases). The V end was cut by 5 bases, the J end by 2 bases, with 9 bases between. CDR3 size: 14 residues. Germline CDR1 and CDR2: SGHAT and FQNNGV. CDR3 in amino acids: CASSPDRNTGELFF. The CDR3 DNA sequence: TGTGCCAGCAGCCCCGACAGAAACACCGGGGAGCTGTTTTTT.

The V call is TRBV9, the J call TRBJ2-1, with 10 bases that match TRBD2. CDR3 length: 16 amino acids. The trim removed 2 bases at V and 8 bases at J, leaving 10 bases unmatched. The germline gives CDR1 SGDLS, CDR2 YYNGEE. CDR3 amino acids: CASSVHPSGSVYEQFF. The CDR3 bases are TGTGCCAGCAGCGTCCACCCTAGCGGGAGTGTATATGAGCAGTTCTTC.

The chain employs TRBV11-3 and TRBJ1-4; D is unclear. Trimming removed 5 bases at V and 8 bases at J, with 12 bases between. Germline-derived CDR1 and CDR2 are SGHNT and YENEEA. There are 13 residues in the CDR3. The CDR3 nucleotides are TGTGCCAGCAGCCGATTTTTGGAGGAAAAACTGTTTTTT. Translating it yields CASSRFLEEKLFF.

The chain's CDR3 is CASSLGAFTGKLFF. DNA of the CDR3: TGTGCCAGCAGCTTAGGCGCATTTACGGGAAAACTGTTTTTT. V gene TRBV7-6 combines with J gene TRBJ1-4; D remains unclear. Trimming pared 1 base from V and 10 bases from J, leaving 13 bases between. This CDR3 spans 14 amino acids. Germline loops: CDR1 SGHVS, CDR2 FNYEAQ.

The gene calls are TRBV6-5 and TRBJ2-5, with a tentative D call TRBD1 (6 bases). CDR1 and CDR2 (germline): MNHEY, SVGAGI. The length of the CDR3 is 15 residues. Trimming pared 6 bases from V and 0 bases from J, leaving 14 bases between. The CDR3: CASRHDRTYQETQYF. CDR3 nucleotides: TGTGCCAGCAGACACGACAGGACTTACCAAGAGACCCAGTACTTC.

CDR3 residues: CASSTGQGRTLNTEAFF. CDR3 DNA: TGTGCCAGCAGCACGGGACAAGGCAGGACCTTGAACACTGAAGCTTTCTTT. This chain joins TRBV5-4 and TRBJ1-1, with D perhaps TRBD1 (6 bases). Between the trimmed V and J ends, which lost 4 bases and 0 bases, there was a span of 19 bases. This CDR3 has 17 residues. Germline-derived CDR1 and CDR2 are SGHNT and YYREEE (reference sequence).

The J gene is TRBJ1-2, the V gene TRBV6-5, with a possible D match to TRBD1 (5 bases). The CDR3 spans 15 residues. Germline loops: CDR1 MNHEY, CDR2 SVGAGI. V lost 2 bases and J lost 6, with 16 bases in between. DNA for the CDR3: TGTGCCAGCAGTTACCTTGGATGGACAACGGATGGCTACACCTTC. It encodes CASSYLGWTTDGYTF.

In this sample, this clone turned up once. The chain uses TRBV27 and TRBJ1-2, with a weak D call TRBD1 (6 bases). Germline-derived CDR1 and CDR2 are MNHEY and SMNVEV (reference sequence). The CDR3 contains 15 residues. Deletions cut 5 bases from V and 8 bases from J, with 21 bases between. CDR3 in amino acids: CASSLTPTGSGGYTF. For the CDR3, the DNA is TGTGCCAGCAGTCTTACCCCGACAGGATCGGGGGGCTACACCTTC.

The chain joins TRBV19 to TRBJ2-1, with a tentative D call TRBD1 (6 bases). The CDR3 has 14 amino acids. V gave up 3 bases and J gave up 8 bases, with 14 bases separating them. Germline CDR1 and CDR2: LNHDA and SQIVND (reference sequence). This chain's CDR3 is CASSMHRGSDEQFF. For the CDR3, the DNA is TGTGCCAGTAGTATGCATAGGGGGAGCGATGAGCAGTTCTTC.